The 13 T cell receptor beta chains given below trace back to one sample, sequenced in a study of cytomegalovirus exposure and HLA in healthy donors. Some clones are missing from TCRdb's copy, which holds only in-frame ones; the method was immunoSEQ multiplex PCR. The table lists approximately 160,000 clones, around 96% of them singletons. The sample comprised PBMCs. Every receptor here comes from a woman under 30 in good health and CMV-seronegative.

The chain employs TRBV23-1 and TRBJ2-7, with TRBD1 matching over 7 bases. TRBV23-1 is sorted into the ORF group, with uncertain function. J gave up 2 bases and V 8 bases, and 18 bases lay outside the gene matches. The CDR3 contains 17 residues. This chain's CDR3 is CASVLTHDRERAYEQYF. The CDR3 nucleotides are TGCGCCAGCGTACTCACACATGACAGGGAGAGAGCCTACGAGCAGTACTTC.

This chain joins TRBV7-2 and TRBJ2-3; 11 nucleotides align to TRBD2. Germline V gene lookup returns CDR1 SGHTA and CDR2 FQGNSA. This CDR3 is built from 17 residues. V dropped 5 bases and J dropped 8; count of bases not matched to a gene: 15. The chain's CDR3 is CASSPSSGGRTGGTQYF. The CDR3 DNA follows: TGTGCCAGCAGCCCATCTAGCGGGGGGCGTACCGGAGGTACGCAGTATTTT. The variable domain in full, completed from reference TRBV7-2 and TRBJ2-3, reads GAGVSQSPSNKVTEKGKDVELRCDPISGHTALYWYRQSLGQGLEFLIYFQGNSAPDKSGLPSDRFSAERTGGSVSTLTIQRTQQEDSAVYLCASSPSSGGRTGGTQYFGPGTRLTVL.

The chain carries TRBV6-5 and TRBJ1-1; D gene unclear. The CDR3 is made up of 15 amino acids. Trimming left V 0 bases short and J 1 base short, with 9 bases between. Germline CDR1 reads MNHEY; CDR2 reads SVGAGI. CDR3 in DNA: TGTGCCAGCAGTTACTCGCGGAGTCAGAACACTGAAGCTTTCTTT. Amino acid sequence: CASSYSRSQNTEAFF.

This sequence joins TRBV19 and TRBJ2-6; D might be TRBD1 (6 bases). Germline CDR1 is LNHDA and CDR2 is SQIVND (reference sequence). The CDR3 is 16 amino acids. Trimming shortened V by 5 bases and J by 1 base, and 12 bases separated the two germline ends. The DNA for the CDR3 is TGTGCCAGTAGTGACCCCGGACAGTCTGGGGCCAACGTCCTGACTTTC. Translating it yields CASSDPGQSGANVLTF.

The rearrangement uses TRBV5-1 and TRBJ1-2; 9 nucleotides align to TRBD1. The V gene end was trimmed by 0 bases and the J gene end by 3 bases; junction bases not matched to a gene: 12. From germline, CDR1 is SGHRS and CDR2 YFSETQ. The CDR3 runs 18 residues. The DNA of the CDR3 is TGCGCCAGCAGCTTGGTGGCGGGACAGGGACCCCTCCACTATGGCTACACCTTC. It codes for CASSLVAGQGPLHYGYTF.

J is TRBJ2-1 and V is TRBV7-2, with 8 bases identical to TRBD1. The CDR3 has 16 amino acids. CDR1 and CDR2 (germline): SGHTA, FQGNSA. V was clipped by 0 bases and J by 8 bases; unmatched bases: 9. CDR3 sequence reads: CASSLAFDRGKYEQFF. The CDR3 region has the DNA TGTGCCAGCAGCTTAGCCTTCGACAGGGGAAAATATGAGCAGTTCTTC.

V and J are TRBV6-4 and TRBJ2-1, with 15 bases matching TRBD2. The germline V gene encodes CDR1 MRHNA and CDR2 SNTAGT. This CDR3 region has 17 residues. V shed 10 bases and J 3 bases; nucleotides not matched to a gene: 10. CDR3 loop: CANKGLAGGSFYNEQFF. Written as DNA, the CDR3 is TGTGCCAACAAGGGACTAGCGGGGGGTTCTTTCTACAATGAGCAGTTCTTC.

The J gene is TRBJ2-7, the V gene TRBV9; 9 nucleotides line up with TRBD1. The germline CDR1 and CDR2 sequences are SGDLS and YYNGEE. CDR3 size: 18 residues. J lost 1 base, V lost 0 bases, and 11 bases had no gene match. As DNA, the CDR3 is TGTGCCAGCAGCGTAGGGGGACAGGGAAAAAGAGGGTCCTACGAGCAGTACTTC. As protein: CASSVGGQGKRGSYEQYF.

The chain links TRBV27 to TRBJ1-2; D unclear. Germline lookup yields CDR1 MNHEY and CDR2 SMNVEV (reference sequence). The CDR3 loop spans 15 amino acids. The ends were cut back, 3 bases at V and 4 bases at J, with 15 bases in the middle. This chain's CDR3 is CASSFGSTGSYGYTF. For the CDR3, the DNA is TGTGCCAGCAGTTTCGGGTCAACCGGATCCTATGGCTACACCTTC.

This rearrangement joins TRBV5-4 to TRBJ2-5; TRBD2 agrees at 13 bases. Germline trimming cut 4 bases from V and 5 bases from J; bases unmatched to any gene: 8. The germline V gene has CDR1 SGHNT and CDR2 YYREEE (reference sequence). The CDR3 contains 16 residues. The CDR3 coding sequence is TGTGCCAGCAGCCTTACTAGCGGGGGGGCGAGGGAGACCCAGTACTTC. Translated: CASSLTSGGARETQYF. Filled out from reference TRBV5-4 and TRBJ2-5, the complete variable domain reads ETGVTQSPTHLIKTRGQQVTLRCSSQSGHNTVSWYQQALGQGPQFIFQYYREEENGRGNFPPRFSGLQFPNYSSELNVNALELDDSALYLCASSLTSGGARETQYFGPGTRLLVL.

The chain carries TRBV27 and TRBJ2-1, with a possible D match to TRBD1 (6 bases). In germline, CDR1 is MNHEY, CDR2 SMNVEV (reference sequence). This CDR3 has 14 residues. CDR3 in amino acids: CATGVGASYNEQFF. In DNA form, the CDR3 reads TGTGCAACCGGCGTGGGGGCATCCTACAATGAGCAGTTCTTC.

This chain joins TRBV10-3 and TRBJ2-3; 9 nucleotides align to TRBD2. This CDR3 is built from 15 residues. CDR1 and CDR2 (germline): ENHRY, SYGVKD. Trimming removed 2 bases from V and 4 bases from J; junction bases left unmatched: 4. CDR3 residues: CAISEISGGADTQYF. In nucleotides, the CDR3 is TGTGCCATCAGTGAGATTAGCGGGGGCGCAGATACGCAGTATTTT.

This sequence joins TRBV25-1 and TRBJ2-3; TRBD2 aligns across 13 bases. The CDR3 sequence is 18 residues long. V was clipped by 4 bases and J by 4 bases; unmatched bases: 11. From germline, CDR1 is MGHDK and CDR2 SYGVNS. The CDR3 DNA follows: TGTGCCAGCAGTGCGTTTTCCGGGACTAGCGGGGTCGCAGATACGCAGTATTTT. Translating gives CASSAFSGTSGVADTQYF.